A single sample gave rise to the 13 T cell receptor beta chains below, sequenced in a study of post-analysis software for immune sequencing data. Study-wide points: With TRBV5-6, TRBV5-1 and TRBV20-1 included, about five TRBV segments were more frequent in patients than in controls.

Antigen specificity for these receptors is unknown. Carried by the TCR beta cDNA libraries were unique molecular identifiers. MiXCR was run by TCRdb on the PCR reads, yielding one entry per CDR3 protein. In the table there are fewer than 900,000 distinct CDR3 sequences, around 45% of which are singletons. The specimen sequenced was blood. The receptor set was obtained from a girl under 18 with multiple sclerosis.

This clonotype was seen many times. J is TRBJ2-3 and V is TRBV24-1, with D perhaps matching TRBD2 (6 bases). V shed 2 bases and J shed 4 bases, with 12 bases lying between them. The CDR3 extends over 15 amino acids. From germline, CDR1 is KGHDR and CDR2 SFDVKD. CDR3 nucleotide sequence: TGTGCCACCAGTGATTCGCGCGGGAACGCAGATACGCAGTATTTT. This sequence encodes CATSDSRGNADTQYF.

This clonotype occurred a few times. This rearrangement joins TRBV7-6 to TRBJ2-7, with TRBD1 as a possible D gene (5 bases). There are 14 residues in the CDR3. Deletions cut 5 bases from V and 2 bases from J, with 13 bases between. Germline-derived CDR1 and CDR2 are SGHVS and FNYEAQ. In nucleotides, the CDR3 is TGTGCCAGCAGCCCACAGGTTACAACCTACGAGCAGTACTTC. The encoded protein is CASSPQVTTYEQYF.

V and J are TRBV20-1 and TRBJ2-4, with 8 bases fitting TRBD2. The tail of the sequence fits TRBJ2-7 better, so the J call may be wrong. CDR3 length: 14 residues. Germline lookup yields CDR1 DFQATT and CDR2 SNEGSKA (reference sequence). CDR3 region: CSARDGGGRYEQYF. CDR3 bases: TGCAGTGCTAGAGATGGGGGCGGGAGGTACGAGCAGTACTTC.

A note on this clonotype: At one boundary the junction diverges from the germline segment, which might be a read error. The chain combines TRBV15 with TRBJ1-2; TRBD1 agrees at 7 bases. Germline CDR1 is LNHNV and CDR2 is YYDKDF (reference sequence). The CDR3 is 15 amino acids. CDR3 region: CATGSGGQIDYGYTF. In DNA form, the CDR3 reads TGTGCCACCGGCAGTGGGGGACAGATTGACTATGGCTACACCTTC. The full variable domain, completed using reference TRBV15 and TRBJ1-2, is DAMVIQNPRYQVTQFGKPVTLSCSQTLNHNVMYWYQQKSSQAPKLLFHYYDKDFNNEADTPDNFQSRRPNTSFCFLDIRSPGLGDTAMYLCATGSGGQIDYGYTFGSGTRLTVV.

The rearrangement joins TRBV2 to TRBJ2-3; 8 bases map to TRBD2. The V gene end was trimmed by 6 bases and the J gene end by 6 bases; junction bases not matched to a gene: 11. This CDR3 is built from 15 residues. Germline V gene sequence: CDR1 SNHLY, CDR2 FYNNEI. The CDR3 DNA is TGTGCCAGCAGGTCTCCCAGCGGGAGTCCCGATACGCAGTATTTT. Protein product: CASRSPSGSPDTQYF. The full variable domain, its missing parts supplied by reference TRBV2 and TRBJ2-3, is EPEVTQTPSHQVTQMGQEVILRCVPISNHLYFYWYRQILGQKVEFLVSFYNNEISEKSEIFDDQFSVERPDGSNFTLKIRSTKLEDSAMYFCASRSPSGSPDTQYFGPGTRLTVL.

In its sample, this clonotype was seen a few times. The chain links TRBV19 to TRBJ2-6; maybe TRBD1 (6 bases). This CDR3 is 15 amino acids long. The germline V gene has CDR1 LNHDA and CDR2 SQIVND (reference sequence). V gave up 5 bases and J gave up 3 bases, with 11 bases separating them. The CDR3, as DNA: TGTGCCAGTAGTTCTCAGGGGCTTGGGGCCAACGTCCTGACTTTC. Its protein is CASSSQGLGANVLTF.

This clonotype was seen only a few times. CDR3 nucleotides: TGTGCCAGCAGCCGCACTAATGCCTACGAGCAGTACTTC. It codes for CASSRTNAYEQYF. The chain combines TRBV5-6 with TRBJ2-7, with D hard to call. CDR1 is SGHDT, CDR2 YYEEEE, per germline. CDR3 length: 13 residues. V lost 4 bases to trimming and J lost 2 bases, with 10 bases between them.

This chain connects TRBV29-1 to TRBJ1-2; D is undetermined. CDR3 length: 16 residues. V was clipped by 3 bases and J by 1 base, with 18 bases between them. In germline, CDR1 is SQVTM, CDR2 ANQGSEA. As DNA, the CDR3 is TGCAGCGTTGACGTCCAGACTCCTGCCCATAACTATGGCTACACCTTC. Its protein product is CSVDVQTPAHNYGYTF.

A single count supports this clonotype. The rearrangement uses TRBV9 and TRBJ2-1, with TRBD2 identical over 9 bases. The germline V gene has CDR1 SGDLS and CDR2 YYNGEE. With 2 bases clipped from V and 9 bases from J, the junction kept 6 bases outside the gene matches. The CDR3 has 14 amino acids. CDR3 nucleotides: TGTGCCAGCAGCGTTAGCGGGAGCCAGGGTGAGCAGTTCTTC. Translating gives CASSVSGSQGEQFF. Together with reference TRBV9 and TRBJ2-1, the CDR3 gives the full variable domain: DSGVTQTPKHLITATGQRVTLRCSPRSGDLSVYWYQQSLDQGLQFLIQYYNGEERAKGNILERFSAQQFPDLHSELNLSSLELGDSALYFCASSVSGSQGEQFFGPGTRLTVL.

The rearrangement links TRBV6-1 to TRBJ2-3; perhaps TRBD2 as D (6 bases). Per germline, CDR1 MNHNS and CDR2 SASEGT. This CDR3 is built from 13 residues. V was trimmed by 5 bases and J by 5 bases, leaving 11 bases between them. CDR3 in DNA: TGTGCCAGCAGTACGGGACTGATAGATACGCAGTATTTT. Its protein is CASSTGLIDTQYF.

This clonotype has only a few counts. The genes are TRBV11-3 and TRBJ2-7, with D possibly matching TRBD1 (6 bases). The germline CDR1 and CDR2 sequences are SGHNT and YENEEA. V lost 4 bases and J 3 bases, leaving 16 bases between the germline ends. The CDR3 runs 15 residues. The CDR3 nucleotides read TGTGCCAGCAGCTACTCACAGGGATATGGCTACGAGCAGTACTTC. It specifies CASSYSQGYGYEQYF.

This clonotype was detected only a few times. The V and J genes are TRBV7-2 and TRBJ1-2, with 8 positions matching TRBD1. This CDR3 has 17 amino acids. CDR1 is SGHTA, CDR2 FQGNSA, per germline. Trimming at V came to 0 bases and at J to 0 bases, leaving 6 bases not matched to a gene. The CDR3 region has the DNA TGTGCCAGCAGCTTAGCGAACAGGGGGATTACTAACTATGGCTACACCTTC. Translated: CASSLANRGITNYGYTF.

The CDR3 coding sequence is TGTGCCAGCAGTCGTAGCGGGAGCCTCTACGAGCAGTACTTC. This sequence encodes CASSRSGSLYEQYF. The V gene is TRBV27, the J gene TRBJ2-7; 9 bases map to TRBD2. The CDR3 is 14 amino acids. Losses at the gene ends were 5 bases for V and 3 bases for J; bases not matched to a gene: 5. The germline V gene has CDR1 MNHEY and CDR2 SMNVEV (reference sequence).